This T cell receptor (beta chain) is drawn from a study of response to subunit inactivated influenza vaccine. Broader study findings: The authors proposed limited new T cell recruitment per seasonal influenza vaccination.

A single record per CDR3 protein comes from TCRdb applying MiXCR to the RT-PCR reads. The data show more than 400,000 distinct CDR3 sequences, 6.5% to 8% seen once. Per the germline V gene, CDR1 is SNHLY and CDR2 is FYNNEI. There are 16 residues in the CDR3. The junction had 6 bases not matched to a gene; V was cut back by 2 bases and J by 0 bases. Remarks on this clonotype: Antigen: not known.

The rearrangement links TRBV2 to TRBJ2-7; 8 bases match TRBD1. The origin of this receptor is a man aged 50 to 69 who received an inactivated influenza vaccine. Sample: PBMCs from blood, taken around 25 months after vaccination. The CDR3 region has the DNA TGTGCCAGCAGTGAATGGGCAGGGGGCTCCTCCTACGAGCAGTACTTC. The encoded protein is CASSEWAGGSSYEQYF.